Each of the 20 T cell receptor beta chains below was sequenced from the same sample in a study of OX40 agonist ivuxolimab in advanced cancers. The assay was immunoSEQ multiplex PCR, and TCRdb's table has in-frame clones only and misses some. Among about 120,000 clones listed, roughly nine tenths were seen once. Material: CD4+ or CD8+ T cells sorted from blood, obtained in a trial of the OX40 agonist ivuxolimab. Receptors were obtained from an adult with an advanced solid tumor such as melanoma, head and neck, liver or kidney cancer.

This chain joins TRBV7-3 and TRBJ2-7, with TRBD1 as a possible D gene (7 bases). The germline V gene has CDR1 SGHTA and CDR2 FQGTGA. The CDR3 spans 14 residues. V lost 4 bases to trimming and J lost 6 bases, with 16 bases between them. CDR3 residues: CASSSFHQGGEQYF. The CDR3 nucleotides are TGTGCCAGCAGCTCATTTCATCAGGGGGGCGAGCAGTACTTC.

The J gene is TRBJ2-3, the V gene TRBV15, with 9 bases lining up with TRBD1. The CDR3 spans 15 residues. Germline loops: CDR1 LNHNV, CDR2 YYDKDF (reference sequence). V dropped 0 bases and J dropped 6; count of bases not matched to a gene: 4. CDR3 coding DNA: TGTGCCACCAGCAGAGAGGGACAGGGATGGGATACGCAGTATTTT. This gives the protein CATSREGQGWDTQYF.

V usage is TRBV6-1 and J usage is TRBJ2-7; D perhaps matches TRBD2 (5 bases). Germline CDR1 MNHNS, CDR2 SASEGT. There are 11 residues in the CDR3. V lost 7 bases and J 5 bases, leaving 9 bases between the germline ends. The CDR3: CASKLRDEQYF. In nucleotides, the CDR3 is TGTGCCAGCAAACTGCGGGACGAGCAGTACTTC.

This chain connects TRBV29-1 to TRBJ2-1; 10 bases agree with TRBD2. This CDR3 contains 14 residues. J lost 5 bases, V lost 3 bases, and 4 bases had no gene match. Per germline, CDR1 SQVTM and CDR2 ANQGSEA. The CDR3 here is CSVDSGGTNNEQFF. In DNA form, the CDR3 reads TGCAGCGTTGATAGCGGGGGGACCAACAATGAGCAGTTCTTC.

The rearrangement uses TRBV2 and TRBJ1-2; a possible D gene is TRBD1 (5 bases). The V gene's germline CDR1 is SNHLY and CDR2 FYNNEI. This CDR3 has 13 amino acids. Trimming left V 7 bases short and J 3 bases short, with 12 bases between. Written as DNA, the CDR3 is TGTGCCAGCAAGGCTGGGGGAGACTATGGCTACACCTTC. This gives the protein CASKAGGDYGYTF.

V usage is TRBV7-2 and J usage is TRBJ2-7; 12 positions match TRBD2. The CDR3 spans 15 residues. V was clipped by 0 bases and J by 7 bases; unmatched bases: 4. Germline V gene lookup returns CDR1 SGHTA and CDR2 FQGNSA. CDR3: CASSLAWGLAGEQYF. The CDR3 nucleotides are TGTGCCAGCAGCTTAGCCTGGGGACTAGCGGGTGAGCAGTACTTC.

The rearrangement links TRBV14 to TRBJ1-6, with D unresolved. Trimming left V 3 bases short and J 10 bases short, with 10 bases between. From germline, CDR1 is SGHDN and CDR2 FVKESK. This CDR3 has 13 amino acids. CDR3 bases: TGTGCCAGCAGCCACACCGAAGCCTCACCCCTCCACTTT. As protein: CASSHTEASPLHF.

The gene calls are TRBV4-3 and TRBJ1-4, with D possibly being TRBD1 (6 bases). CDR1 and CDR2 from the germline V gene are LGHNA and YSLEER. Trimming took off 3 bases at V and 0 bases at J, with 23 bases between the two ends. The CDR3 totals 20 residues. The CDR3 coding sequence is TGCGCCAGCAGCCAGAGAGGGTCCGTAGGACAGCCTGCAACTAATGAAAAACTGTTTTTT. Translation gives CASSQRGSVGQPATNEKLFF.

The genes are TRBV30 and TRBJ1-4; 8 nucleotides match TRBD1. Germline lookup yields CDR1 GTSNPN and CDR2 SVGIG (reference sequence). V lost 3 bases, J lost 7 bases, and 10 bases stayed unmatched. The CDR3 runs to 15 residues. In nucleotides, the CDR3 is TGTGCCTGGAGCCTCCAGGGGGCCAGGGGTGAAAAACTGTTTTTT. It encodes CAWSLQGARGEKLFF.

V gene TRBV18 combines with J gene TRBJ2-3; possibly TRBD2 for D (6 bases). Trimming removed 5 bases from V and 4 bases from J, with 10 bases in between. Germline assignment: CDR1 KGHSH and CDR2 LQKENI. CDR3 length: 13 amino acids. The CDR3 nucleotides read TGTGCCAGCTCATCTGGGGAGGCAGATACGCAGTATTTT. It encodes CASSSGEADTQYF.

A remark on this clone: Other DNA sequences within the sample encode an identical CDR3. CDR3 nucleotides: TGTGCCTGGAGCAGGAGCTCCTATAATTCACCCCTCCACTTT. Translating gives CAWSRSSYNSPLHF. The chain combines TRBV30 with TRBJ1-6; D gene ambiguous. The V end was cut by 3 bases, the J end by 0 bases, with 6 bases between. CDR1 is GTSNPN and CDR2 is SVGIG in the germline V gene (reference sequence). The CDR3 covers 14 residues.

The rearrangement links TRBV19 to TRBJ1-2; D call uncertain. Germline-derived CDR1 and CDR2 are LNHDA and SQIVND (reference sequence). The V and J ends lost 3 bases and 7 bases respectively, with 6 bases between them. The CDR3 totals 11 residues. The CDR3: CASSIGVGYTF. CDR3 coding DNA: TGTGCCAGTAGTATCGGGGTTGGCTACACCTTC.

This clone was found once. This rearrangement joins TRBV11-2 to TRBJ2-2, with 7 bases fitting TRBD1. The trim removed 5 bases at V and 6 bases at J, leaving 3 bases unmatched. CDR3 length equals 13 residues. The germline V gene has CDR1 SGHAT and CDR2 FQNNGV. The CDR3 nucleotides are TGTGCCAGCAGCGCCACAGGGGCCGGGGAGCTGTTTTTT. Translated, it gives CASSATGAGELFF.

V usage is TRBV28 and J usage is TRBJ2-6, with a possible D match to TRBD1 (6 bases). Germline CDR1 reads MDHEN; CDR2 reads SYDVKM. There are 14 residues in the CDR3. Trimming stripped 7 bases from V and 2 bases from J, with 9 bases between. The CDR3 loop is CASTAGAGANVLTF. The CDR3 DNA sequence: TGTGCCAGCACAGCAGGGGCTGGGGCCAACGTCCTGACTTTC.

V gene TRBV5-1 combines with J gene TRBJ1-2; D may be TRBD1 (5 bases). Trimming shortened V by 4 bases and J by 6 bases, and 19 bases separated the two germline ends. CDR1 SGHRS and CDR2 YFSETQ come from the germline V gene. The CDR3 consists of 15 residues. CDR3 amino acids: CASSDPGADFDGYTF. CDR3 coding DNA: TGCGCCAGCAGCGATCCCGGGGCTGATTTTGATGGCTACACCTTC.

This chain connects TRBV7-2 to TRBJ1-2; 8 nucleotides align to TRBD1. The CDR3 is 14 residues long. Losses at the gene ends were 5 bases for V and 4 bases for J; bases not matched to a gene: 6. The V gene's germline CDR1 is SGHTA and CDR2 FQGNSA. CDR3 in DNA: TGTGCCAGCAGCACAGGGGGAGATAGCTATGGCTACACCTTC. Residues: CASSTGGDSYGYTF.

The chain uses TRBV7-3 and TRBJ1-1; no definite D call. The CDR3 runs to 11 residues. Per germline, CDR1 SGHTA and CDR2 FQGTGA. V was cut by 10 bases and J by 2 bases, with 8 bases left in between. CDR3 sequence reads: CATLGNTEAFF. As DNA, the CDR3 is TGTGCCACCTTGGGAAACACTGAAGCTTTCTTT.

This chain joins TRBV6-1 and TRBJ1-6, with 7 positions matching TRBD1. This CDR3 comprises 12 residues. The V gene's germline CDR1 is MNHNS and CDR2 SASEGT. Germline trimming cut 10 bases from V and 7 bases from J; bases unmatched to any gene: 4. The CDR3 here is CAIDRANSPLHF. CDR3 nucleotides: TGTGCCATTGACAGGGCCAATTCACCCCTCCACTTT.

The chain has TRBV30 and TRBJ2-2; the match to TRBD2 covers 13 bases. With 3 bases clipped from V and 5 bases from J, the junction kept 0 bases outside the gene matches. This CDR3 comprises 14 residues. Germline V gene lookup returns CDR1 GTSNPN and CDR2 SVGIG (reference sequence). The CDR3 spells CAWRTSGGTGELFF. The CDR3 DNA follows: TGTGCCTGGAGGACTAGCGGGGGGACCGGGGAGCTGTTTTTT.

V gene TRBV6-5 combines with J gene TRBJ2-5; the D is unclear. The germline CDR1 and CDR2 sequences are MNHEY and SVGAGI. Trimming cost V 8 bases and J 5 bases, with 6 bases left between them. This CDR3 region has 10 residues. CDR3 coding DNA: TGTGCCAGCGGGCGGGAGACCCAGTACTTC. Translating it yields CASGRETQYF.